One and the same sample provided the 25 T cell receptor beta chains below, sequenced in a study of blood T cells in healthy people across ages. Next came a second PCR, run for about 7 to 12 cycles, which used a sample-barcoded 5' primer along with a J-beta primer mix. TCRdb passed the 5' RACE reads through MiXCR, listing each CDR3 protein once. The sample consists of more than 900,000 distinct CDR3 sequences, 25% to 35% of them appearing once. These data were also filed under a second study, of T cells of mothers and their children.

The sequencing input was blood. All receptors derive from a woman aged 40 to 50 in good health.

This clonotype was counted a single time. This may stem from a read error, because a much larger clone lies one nucleotide away. V and J are TRBV6-5 and TRBJ2-1; 9 nucleotides agree with TRBD2. This CDR3 has 18 residues. The germline CDR1 and CDR2 sequences are MNHEY and SVGAGI. V gave up 0 bases and J gave up 11 bases; unmatched junction bases: 17. The DNA of the CDR3 is TGTGCCAGCAGTTACTCCAAGCAGCGGGGGGCTACCAGGTATAAGCAGTTCTTC. As protein: CASSYSKQRGATRYKQFF.

Only a few counts were recorded for this clonotype. The chain recombines TRBV18 with TRBJ2-7, with 7 bases identical to TRBD2. CDR1 and CDR2 from the germline V gene are KGHSH and LQKENI. With 5 bases clipped from V and 2 bases from J, the junction kept 9 bases outside the gene matches. The CDR3 has 15 residues. The CDR3 reads CASSVGSGATYEQYF. For the CDR3, the DNA is TGTGCCAGCTCAGTGGGGAGCGGGGCGACCTACGAGCAGTACTTC.

The chain is built from TRBV18 and TRBJ1-4; D is ambiguous. The CDR3 is 14 amino acids. V lost 1 base, J lost 8 bases, and 11 bases lay in between. CDR1 and CDR2 from the germline V gene are KGHSH and LQKENI. CDR3 sequence reads: CASSPQGLREKLFF. DNA for the CDR3: TGTGCCAGCTCACCACAGGGTCTTCGGGAAAAACTGTTTTTT.

This clonotype turned up a few times. This sequence joins TRBV5-1 and TRBJ2-6; D is uncertain. From germline, CDR1 is SGHRS and CDR2 YFSETQ. Trimming stripped 4 bases from V and 3 bases from J, with 5 bases between. The CDR3 has 13 amino acids. The CDR3 here is CASSPDGANVLTF. The DNA for the CDR3 is TGCGCCAGCAGCCCGGATGGGGCCAACGTCCTGACTTTC.

CDR3 coding DNA: TGTGCCAGCAGCTCCTGGGGACTTAATCAGCCCCAGCATTTT. Its protein product is CASSSWGLNQPQHF. The chain couples TRBV7-8 to TRBJ1-5; D is perhaps TRBD1 (5 bases). V lost 4 bases and J lost 4, with 11 bases in between. The germline V gene encodes CDR1 SGHVS and CDR2 FQNEAQ. This CDR3 is built from 14 residues. The complete variable domain, with remaining parts taken from reference TRBV7-8 and TRBJ1-5, reads GAGVSQSPRYKVAKRGQDVALRCDPISGHVSLFWYQQALGQGPEFLTYFQNEAQLDKSGLPSDRFFAERPEGSVSTLKIQRTQQEDSAVYLCASSSWGLNQPQHFGDGTRLSIL.

The chain recombines TRBV9 with TRBJ1-1; perhaps TRBD1 as D (6 bases). The CDR3 is made up of 17 amino acids. Trimming removed 0 bases from V and 4 bases from J, with 19 bases in between. Germline values: CDR1 SGDLS, CDR2 YYNGEE. CDR3: CASSVATGFAQGTEAFF. In DNA, the CDR3 is TGTGCCAGCAGCGTAGCGACAGGTTTTGCACAGGGCACTGAAGCTTTCTTT.

Concerning this clonotype: A read error may explain this, as a much larger clone is one base away. This chain connects TRBV6-5 to TRBJ2-1, with D unresolved. V gave up 4 bases and J gave up 10 bases, with 14 bases separating them. There are 13 residues in the CDR3. Germline values: CDR1 MNHEY, CDR2 SVGAGI. CDR3 nucleotides: TGTGCCAGCAGTTCCGACATATACTACGAGCAGTTCTTC. Translated: CASSSDIYYEQFF.

Ten or more counts support this clonotype. A single base separates this from a much larger clone, so it may be a read error. This chain uses TRBV3-1 with TRBJ2-7, with 12 nucleotides matching TRBD1. The CDR3 is 15 amino acids. Looked up from germline, CDR1 is LGHDT and CDR2 is YNNKEL (reference sequence). The V and J ends lost 1 base and 2 bases, in that order; junction bases with no gene match: 0. The CDR3, as DNA: TGTGCCAGCAGCCAAGGGGACAGGGGGCCCTACGAGCAGTACTTC. This encodes CASSQGDRGPYEQYF.

CDR3 sequence: CASPQNRGQETQYF. CDR3 bases: TGTGCCAGCCCCCAAAACAGGGGCCAAGAGACCCAGTACTTC. The chain combines TRBV18 with TRBJ2-5, with 7 bases that match TRBD1. The J segment lost 1 base and the V segment lost 8 bases, leaving 7 bases of the junction unmatched. CDR1 and CDR2 from the germline V gene are KGHSH and LQKENI. This CDR3 has 14 amino acids.

This clonotype was detected many times. The genes are TRBV10-3 and TRBJ2-7; possibly TRBD1 for D (6 bases). The CDR3 covers 13 residues. V was clipped by 4 bases and J by 2 bases, with 9 bases between them. The germline V gene has CDR1 ENHRY and CDR2 SYGVKD. CDR3 coding DNA: TGTGCCATCAGTGGGGGGCCCCCCTACGAGCAGTACTTC. This encodes CAISGGPPYEQYF.

Details on this clonotype: This may stem from a read error, because a much larger clone lies one nucleotide away. The rearrangement joins TRBV20-1 to TRBJ2-1, with D unclear. The CDR3 totals 15 residues. CDR1 and CDR2 (germline): DFQATT, SNEGSKA (reference sequence). Trimming shortened V by 3 bases and J by 0 bases, and 12 bases separated the two germline ends. This CDR3 is CSASAVLGSYNEQFF. DNA of the CDR3: TGCAGTGCTAGTGCAGTACTTGGCTCCTACAATGAGCAGTTCTTC.

This clonotype was seen at least ten times. This chain links TRBV7-9 with TRBJ2-3; the D is unclear. The CDR3 runs 13 residues. V lost 1 base to trimming and J lost 4 bases, with 6 bases between them. Germline assignment: CDR1 SEHNR and CDR2 FQNEAQ (reference sequence). The chain's CDR3 is CASSLVVSDTQYF. In DNA, the CDR3 is TGTGCCAGCAGCTTAGTTGTGTCAGATACGCAGTATTTT.

This chain connects TRBV5-1 to TRBJ2-1; D may match TRBD1 or TRBD2 (5 bases each). V lost 3 bases, J lost 7 bases, and 23 bases lay in between. Germline lookup yields CDR1 SGHRS and CDR2 YFSETQ. The CDR3 is 17 amino acids. CDR3 region: CASSSLAGRTSGNEQFF. For the CDR3, the DNA is TGCGCCAGCAGCTCCCTTGCGGGCCGGACATCAGGTAATGAGCAGTTCTTC.

Points on this clonotype: Its ends do not fully match the called genes, so a read error is possible. The chain recombines TRBV4-2 with TRBJ2-1; unclear D gene. Per the germline V gene, CDR1 is LGHNA and CDR2 is YNFKEQ. The CDR3 extends over 16 amino acids. Here the CDR3 reads CASSRSPSLIYDEQFF. The DNA for the CDR3 is TGTGCCAGCAGCCGCAGCCCTTCCCTCATCTACGATGAGCAGTTCTTC.

The J gene is TRBJ2-6, the V gene TRBV2, with D uncertain. Trimming removed 3 bases from V and 1 base from J, with 7 bases in between. There are 15 residues in the CDR3. Germline values: CDR1 SNHLY, CDR2 FYNNEI. The CDR3 sequence is CASSEGNSGANVLTF. The CDR3 coding sequence is TGTGCCAGCAGTGAGGGCAATTCTGGGGCCAACGTCCTGACTTTC.

This clonotype has only a few counts. The chain carries TRBV20-1 and TRBJ1-1, with D unresolved. Trimming removed 0 bases at V and 8 bases at J, with 19 bases between. The CDR3 has 15 residues. Germline CDR1 and CDR2: DFQATT and SNEGSKA (reference sequence). The CDR3 nucleotides read TGCAGTGCTAGAGAGGGAGGGTCGAGAGGATCCGAAGCTTTCTTT. Translated, it gives CSAREGGSRGSEAFF.

This clonotype was observed many times. CDR3 in amino acids: CASSVGTTYNEQFF. CDR3 nucleotide sequence: TGTGCCAGCAGCGTAGGGACTACTTACAATGAGCAGTTCTTC. The genes are TRBV9 and TRBJ2-1, with D tentatively TRBD2 (6 bases). The CDR3 sequence is 14 residues long. From germline, CDR1 is SGDLS and CDR2 YYNGEE. V dropped 0 bases and J dropped 4 bases, with 8 bases sitting between them.

This clonotype was counted only a few times. The rearrangement uses TRBV27 and TRBJ1-2, with D tentatively TRBD1 (6 bases). V was clipped by 5 bases and J by 4 bases, with 17 bases between them. Germline values: CDR1 MNHEY, CDR2 SMNVEV (reference sequence). The CDR3 is made up of 15 amino acids. The CDR3 bases are TGTGCCAGCAGTCCACTCTCAGGGGTTGGCTATGGCTACACCTTC. Protein: CASSPLSGVGYGYTF.

The chain has TRBV7-8 and TRBJ2-1, with a possible D match to TRBD2 (5 bases). V lost 4 bases and J lost 9, with 16 bases in between. CDR3 length equals 14 residues. The germline V gene encodes CDR1 SGHVS and CDR2 FQNEAQ. The chain's CDR3 is CASSWEPIEGEQFF. CDR3 nucleotide sequence: TGTGCCAGCAGCTGGGAACCGATTGAGGGTGAGCAGTTCTTC.

The CDR3 bases are TGTGCCAGCAGCCAAGAAGCAGGTTTTAATGAAAAACTGTTTTTT. As protein: CASSQEAGFNEKLFF. The V and J genes are TRBV3-1 and TRBJ1-4; D is unclear. Germline V gene sequence: CDR1 LGHDT, CDR2 YNNKEL (reference sequence). The CDR3 has 15 residues. Trimming shortened V by 0 bases and J by 4 bases, and 9 bases separated the two germline ends. The full variable domain, completed using reference TRBV3-1 and TRBJ1-4, is DTAVSQTPKYLVTQMGNDKSIKCEQNLGHDTMYWYKQDSKKFLKIMFSYNNKELIINETVPNRFSPKSPDKAHLNLHINSLELGDSAVYFCASSQEAGFNEKLFFGSGTQLSVL.

This chain joins TRBV12-3 or TRBV12-4 and TRBJ1-1; D is ambiguous. CDR3 size: 13 residues. Trimming took 7 bases from V and 0 from J, leaving 9 bases between them. This CDR3 reads CASTTGLNTEAFF. Here the CDR3 DNA reads TGTGCCAGCACCACGGGGTTGAACACTGAAGCTTTCTTT.

This chain links TRBV7-9 with TRBJ1-3; 9 bases map to TRBD1. In germline, CDR1 is SEHNR, CDR2 FQNEAQ (reference sequence). The CDR3 spans 15 residues. J lost 4 bases, V lost 4 bases, and 5 bases had no gene match. The CDR3, as DNA: TGTGCCAGCAGCTGGTGGGACAGGGACGGAAACACCATATATTTT. Translated: CASSWWDRDGNTIYF.

This sequence joins TRBV20-1 and TRBJ2-7, with 7 bases matching TRBD2. The CDR3 spans 14 residues. CDR1 is DFQATT and CDR2 is SNEGSKA in the germline V gene (reference sequence). Trimming removed 3 bases from V and 2 bases from J; junction bases left unmatched: 7. For the CDR3, the DNA is TGCAGTGCTAGTAGTCCTAGCGGAACCTACGAGCAGTACTTC. Residues: CSASSPSGTYEQYF.

This clonotype has at least ten counts. The chain joins TRBV12-3 or TRBV12-4 to TRBJ1-1; D is undetermined. Trimming took 5 bases from V and 0 from J, leaving 4 bases between them. The CDR3 has 12 amino acids. Here the CDR3 reads CASSGMNTEAFF. Here the CDR3 DNA reads TGTGCCAGCAGTGGAATGAACACTGAAGCTTTCTTT.

Worth noting for this clonotype: A single base separates this from a much larger clone, so it may be a read error. The J gene is TRBJ2-4, the V gene TRBV5-1; D is perhaps TRBD1 (6 bases). The J call is in doubt because the DNA end fits TRBJ2-7 better. This CDR3 has 14 residues. CDR1 and CDR2 from the germline V gene are SGHRS and YFSETQ. CDR3 sequence: CASSKGHVDNEQYF. DNA of the CDR3: TGCGCCAGCAGCAAGGGACATGTTGATAACGAGCAGTACTTC.